What follows is one T cell receptor (beta chain) and its context. The sample is drawn from a study of OX40 agonist ivuxolimab in advanced cancers. The protocol was immunoSEQ multiplex PCR, while the TCRdb copy is restricted to in-frame clones and leaves out a portion. The sample lists approximately 61,000 clones; under 90% were seen once. In germline, CDR1 is SGHNT, CDR2 YYREEE (reference sequence). V shed 5 bases, J shed 0 bases, and the junction held 4 bases outside the gene matches. CDR3 length: 15 residues. This sequence joins TRBV5-4 and TRBJ2-5; 10 nucleotides align to TRBD2. The sequenced sample was CD4+ or CD8+ T cells sorted from blood, obtained in a trial of the OX40 agonist ivuxolimab. The TCR sequence derives from an adult with an advanced solid tumor such as melanoma, head and neck, liver or kidney cancer. The CDR3 nucleotides read TGTGCCAGCAGTCCTAGCGGGGGATACCAAGAGACCCAGTACTTC. As protein: CASSPSGGYQETQYF.